These 27 T cell receptor beta chains originate from one sample sequenced in a study of technical replicates of blood from a handful of donors. Data came from immunoSEQ multiplex PCR; TCRdb stores just in-frame clones and leaves some out. The sample lists some 89,000 clones, approximately 94% seen once, with 0.25% to 0.35% in the top ten. The sample consisted of T cells isolated from PBMCs. The receptors here all came from a human donor in good health.

This clone has a single count. The chain carries TRBV6-6 and TRBJ2-1; the D gene is possibly TRBD2 (6 bases). This CDR3 is built from 15 residues. Trimming stripped 0 bases from V and 5 bases from J, with 11 bases between. Germline CDR1 reads MNHNY; CDR2 reads SVGAGI (reference sequence). CDR3 DNA: TGTGCCAGCAGTTACTCGGGGGGAGCGGACAATGAGCAGTTCTTC. Protein sequence: CASSYSGGADNEQFF.

For this clone: The junction shows a germline mismatch at one end, possibly a read error. The V and J genes are TRBV4-1 and TRBJ2-5; possible D gene TRBD2, 5 bases. The CDR3 has 13 amino acids. The germline CDR1 and CDR2 sequences are MGHRA and YSYEKL. The CDR3 bases are TGCGCCAGCAGCGAAGAGAGGGAAGAGACCCAGTACTTC. Protein sequence: CASSEEREETQYF.

The rearrangement links TRBV10-2 to TRBJ1-2, with TRBD1 identical over 7 bases. V shed 1 base, J shed 8 bases, and the junction held 4 bases outside the gene matches. The CDR3 is made up of 13 amino acids. Germline V gene sequence: CDR1 WSHSY, CDR2 SAAADI. DNA of the CDR3: TGCGCCAGCAGTGAGTTAAGGACAGGCGGCTACACCTTC. Amino acid sequence: CASSELRTGGYTF.

The chain is built from TRBV2 and TRBJ2-7; TRBD2 aligns across 11 bases. The CDR3 extends over 14 amino acids. Germline lookup yields CDR1 SNHLY and CDR2 FYNNEI. The J segment lost 1 base and the V segment lost 5 bases, leaving 1 base of the junction unmatched. The CDR3 sequence is CASSTSGRSYEQYF. Here the CDR3 DNA reads TGTGCCAGCAGTACTAGCGGGAGATCCTACGAGCAGTACTTC.

The chain joins TRBV6-5 to TRBJ2-7; 13 nucleotides line up with TRBD2. The V segment lost 5 bases and the J segment 5 bases; nucleotides outside the gene matches: 6. This CDR3 has 15 residues. Germline V CDR1 and CDR2: MNHEY, SVGAGI. CDR3 protein: CASSAGTSGANEQYF. The CDR3 DNA sequence: TGTGCCAGCAGTGCCGGGACTAGCGGGGCCAACGAGCAGTACTTC.

J is TRBJ2-7 and V is TRBV4-2; unclear D gene. Trimming left V 3 bases short and J 5 bases short, with 11 bases between. Per germline, CDR1 LGHNA and CDR2 YNFKEQ. The CDR3 runs to 13 residues. The CDR3 bases are TGTGCCAGCAGCCAGTCTAAGTTCCACGAGCAGTACTTC. Its protein is CASSQSKFHEQYF.

This chain connects TRBV27 to TRBJ2-2; D possibly corresponds to TRBD1 (6 bases). V lost 5 bases to trimming and J lost 0 bases, with 13 bases between them. This CDR3 contains 16 residues. Germline-derived CDR1 and CDR2 are MNHEY and SMNVEV (reference sequence). The CDR3 protein is CASSQTGITNTGELFF. DNA of the CDR3: TGTGCCAGCAGTCAAACAGGGATCACGAACACCGGGGAGCTGTTTTTT.

The chain couples TRBV19 to TRBJ1-2, with 11 nucleotides matching TRBD1. J gave up 5 bases and V 6 bases, and 11 bases lay outside the gene matches. CDR3 length: 16 amino acids. The germline V gene has CDR1 LNHDA and CDR2 SQIVND (reference sequence). The CDR3 sequence is CASSSDRGLDSYGYTF. The CDR3 nucleotides are TGTGCCAGTAGCTCGGACAGGGGGCTCGATTCTTATGGCTACACCTTC.

CDR3 coding DNA: TGTGCCAGCAGCGTAGAGTCTAGCGGGGATACTATCAATGAGCAGTTCTTC. Its translation: CASSVESSGDTINEQFF. This chain connects TRBV9 to TRBJ2-1; 9 nucleotides align to TRBD2. With V trimmed by 0 bases and J by 6 bases, 10 bases remained unmatched. This CDR3 is built from 17 residues. Germline CDR1 SGDLS, CDR2 YYNGEE.

The chain links TRBV9 to TRBJ2-3; 11 nucleotides line up with TRBD2. V lost 7 bases and J lost 6; bases outside the gene matches: 7. This CDR3 is 14 amino acids long. Germline V gene data show CDR1 as SGDLS and CDR2 as YYNGEE. CDR3 DNA sequence: TGTGCCAGCGCACTAGCGGGAGTGGAGGATACGCAGTATTTT. The encoded protein is CASALAGVEDTQYF.

V gene TRBV2 combines with J gene TRBJ1-5; possible D gene TRBD1, 5 bases. The CDR3 runs 13 residues. V gave up 6 bases and J gave up 5 bases, with 11 bases separating them. Germline-derived CDR1 and CDR2 are SNHLY and FYNNEI. CDR3 residues: CASRVGGDQPQHF. CDR3 nucleotides: TGTGCCAGCAGGGTGGGGGGGGATCAGCCCCAGCATTTT.

This sequence joins TRBV4-2 and TRBJ1-5; 7 nucleotides match TRBD1. Germline CDR1 is LGHNA and CDR2 is YNFKEQ. CDR3 length: 16 amino acids. With 3 bases clipped from V and 7 bases from J, the junction kept 12 bases outside the gene matches. The CDR3: CASSQGPGTEGQPQHF. The CDR3 DNA reads TGTGCCAGCAGCCAGGGCCCGGGGACAGAGGGGCAGCCCCAGCATTTT.

The gene calls are TRBV18 and TRBJ2-7; 7 bases are a match to TRBD1. The V gene's germline CDR1 is KGHSH and CDR2 LQKENI. The CDR3 totals 15 residues. Germline trimming cut 3 bases from V and 7 bases from J; bases unmatched to any gene: 12. The CDR3 DNA sequence: TGTGCCAGCTCACCTTCCGGACAGGTTTATCGAGAGCAGTACTTC. It codes for CASSPSGQVYREQYF.

This clone appeared a single time. V is TRBV6-5 and J is TRBJ1-2, with TRBD1 identical over 11 bases. The ends lost 1 base at V and 4 bases at J; junction bases unmatched: 2. Germline CDR1 reads MNHEY; CDR2 reads SVGAGI. The CDR3 covers 15 residues. CDR3 residues: CASSYFGTGGYGYTF. As DNA, the CDR3 is TGTGCCAGCAGTTACTTTGGGACAGGGGGCTATGGCTACACCTTC.

This rearrangement joins TRBV5-5 to TRBJ2-7; 7 positions agree with TRBD1. This CDR3 spans 14 amino acids. The V segment lost 2 bases and the J segment 4 bases; nucleotides outside the gene matches: 6. Germline values: CDR1 SGHKS, CDR2 YYEKEE (reference sequence). CDR3 sequence (DNA): TGTGCCAGCAGCTTCTACAGGGGAAGGTACGAGCAGTACTTC. It translates to CASSFYRGRYEQYF.

The chain employs TRBV9 and TRBJ2-1, with 9 bases that match TRBD2. Losses at the gene ends were 3 bases for V and 5 bases for J; bases not matched to a gene: 6. CDR3 length: 15 amino acids. Germline V gene sequence: CDR1 SGDLS, CDR2 YYNGEE. The CDR3 protein is CASSDSGRPNNEQFF. The DNA of the CDR3 is TGTGCCAGCAGCGATAGCGGGAGACCTAACAATGAGCAGTTCTTC.

The genes are TRBV9 and TRBJ1-2, with 9 nucleotides matching TRBD1. The CDR3 loop spans 15 amino acids. The germline CDR1 and CDR2 sequences are SGDLS and YYNGEE. The V segment lost 2 bases and the J segment 8 bases; nucleotides outside the gene matches: 10. CDR3 amino acids: CASSVNGQGLSGYTF. CDR3 coding DNA: TGTGCCAGCAGCGTCAACGGACAGGGGCTGTCCGGCTACACCTTC.

The chain links TRBV7-2 to TRBJ2-6; the D is unclear. This CDR3 region has 16 residues. V was pared by 1 base and J by 0 bases, with 7 bases between. CDR1 and CDR2 from the germline V gene are SGHTA and FQGNSA. The CDR3 reads CASSLDTGSGANVLTF. The CDR3 bases are TGTGCCAGCAGCTTAGACACGGGCTCTGGGGCCAACGTCCTGACTTTC.

This clone occurred a few times. The V call is TRBV6-1, the J call TRBJ2-1; 16 bases line up with TRBD2. Per germline, CDR1 MNHNS and CDR2 SASEGT. With V trimmed by 3 bases and J by 8 bases, 13 bases remained unmatched. The CDR3 sequence is 19 residues long. The CDR3 region is CASSDRPMGTSGRVDEQFF. CDR3 coding DNA: TGTGCCAGCAGTGATCGTCCTATGGGGACTAGCGGGAGGGTCGATGAGCAGTTCTTC.

As concerns this clone: Germline is not matched at one junction end, which may reflect a read error. This chain connects TRBV12-5 to TRBJ2-7; perhaps TRBD1 as D (5 bases). The CDR3 extends over 10 amino acids. CDR1 and CDR2 (germline): LGHNT, FRNRAP. CDR3 bases: TGTGCTAGTGGTTTGGTACAGGTAGACTTC. Its translation: CASGLVQVDF. Supplemented by reference TRBV12-5 and TRBJ2-7, the full variable domain reads DARVTQTPRHKVTEMGQEVTMRCQPILGHNTVFWYRQTMMQGLELLAYFRNRAPLDDSGMPKDRFSAEMPDATLATLKIQPSEPRDSAVYFCASGLVQVDFGPGTRLTVT.

The CDR3 sequence: CSSGQGGTDTQYF. CDR3 nucleotides: TGCAGCTCTGGTCAGGGGGGCACAGATACGCAGTATTTT. The rearrangement links TRBV29-1 to TRBJ2-3, with 7 nucleotides matching TRBD1. Germline V gene data show CDR1 as SQVTM and CDR2 as ANQGSEA. With V trimmed by 8 bases and J by 1 base, 6 bases remained unmatched. The CDR3 runs 13 residues.

The gene calls are TRBV5-1 and TRBJ2-7, with 15 nucleotides matching TRBD2. This CDR3 has 18 residues. J lost 6 bases, V lost 1 base, and 11 bases had no gene match. Germline V gene sequence: CDR1 SGHRS, CDR2 YFSETQ. The chain's CDR3 is CASSLSRTSGRASAEQYF. In nucleotides, the CDR3 is TGCGCCAGCAGCTTGTCCCGGACTAGCGGGAGGGCCTCCGCCGAGCAGTACTTC.

The gene calls are TRBV19 and TRBJ2-2; possibly TRBD2 for D (5 bases). Trimming stripped 1 base from V and 5 bases from J, with 5 bases between. This CDR3 is built from 13 residues. The V gene's germline CDR1 is LNHDA and CDR2 SQIVND (reference sequence). The CDR3 sequence: CASSIGGTGELFF. DNA of the CDR3: TGTGCCAGTAGTATAGGCGGGACCGGGGAGCTGTTTTTT. Supplemented by reference TRBV19 and TRBJ2-2, the full variable domain reads DGGITQSPKYLFRKEGQNVTLSCEQNLNHDAMYWYRQDPGQGLRLIYYSQIVNDFQKGDIAEGYSVSREKKESFPLTVTSAQKNPTAFYLCASSIGGTGELFFGEGSRLTVL.

In nucleotides, the CDR3 is TGTGCCAGCAGCTTAAGGTGGGAGGCTGATACGCAGTATTTT. Amino acids: CASSLRWEADTQYF. The V and J genes are TRBV7-2 and TRBJ2-3, with a tentative D call TRBD2 (6 bases). The ends were cut back, 2 bases at V and 6 bases at J, with 12 bases in the middle. This CDR3 is built from 14 residues. Germline-derived CDR1 and CDR2 are SGHTA and FQGNSA.

The V call is TRBV14, the J call TRBJ2-1, with D uncertain. CDR3 length: 17 residues. Trimming took 4 bases from V and 0 from J, leaving 16 bases between them. The germline V gene encodes CDR1 SGHDN and CDR2 FVKESK. CDR3 amino acids: CASSPEVFTSSYNEQFF. CDR3 DNA sequence: TGTGCCAGCAGCCCCGAAGTATTTACGAGCTCCTACAATGAGCAGTTCTTC.

This clone was detected only once. The chain employs TRBV27 and TRBJ2-5, with 14 bases that match TRBD2. Trimming removed 2 bases from V and 0 bases from J; junction bases left unmatched: 2. The CDR3 consists of 17 residues. Germline V gene sequence: CDR1 MNHEY, CDR2 SMNVEV (reference sequence). The CDR3: CASSLRLAGGYQETQYF. The DNA for the CDR3 is TGTGCCAGCAGTTTAAGACTAGCGGGAGGGTACCAAGAGACCCAGTACTTC.

The chain employs TRBV10-3 and TRBJ2-5; TRBD2 agrees at 7 bases. Germline lookup yields CDR1 ENHRY and CDR2 SYGVKD. The CDR3 loop spans 13 amino acids. V was clipped by 10 bases and J by 4 bases; unmatched bases: 9. The CDR3 region has the DNA TGTGCCACTTGCGGGGAGGGCCGAGAGACCCAGTACTTC. Its protein is CATCGEGRETQYF.